This T cell receptor (beta chain) was sequenced in a study of cytomegalovirus exposure and HLA in healthy donors. Concerning this clone: The antigen remains undetermined.

Study-wide results and limits: Later analysis associated a missense DCLRE1C variant with TCR beta V- and J-gene trimming.

Germline V gene sequence: CDR1 MDHEN, CDR2 SYDVKM. The CDR3 loop spans 15 amino acids. The V and J ends lost 2 bases and 4 bases, in that order; junction bases with no gene match: 3. Likely unrecorded immune exposures existed in these nominally healthy donors. PCR used 60 Vbeta primers and 13 Jbeta primers. As originally analysed: A later analysis tallied roughly 77 million unique TCR beta chains, around 9.9 million of them shared. Sequencing was performed with immunoSEQ multiplex PCR; in TCRdb, only in-frame clones are kept and a portion is missing. V, J and clone size reflect that table, while D and trimming were determined from the DNA. Of some 130,000 clones listed, approximately 68% are singletons.

The chain is built from TRBV28 and TRBJ2-1; 9 bases agree with TRBD2. This receptor was taken from a man younger than 45 in good health and CMV-seropositive. The specimen was PBMCs. CDR3 residues: CASSLQGLAYNEQFF. The CDR3, as DNA: TGTGCCAGCAGTTTACAGGGACTAGCTTACAATGAGCAGTTCTTC.